These 16 T cell receptor beta chains came from one sample sequenced in a study of T cells in Graves' hyperthyroidism and ophthalmopathy. Template material for amplifying TCR beta CDR3 regions consisted of RNA transcripts. First-round RT-PCR targeting the TCR CDR3 was performed with the HTBI primer set. From the multiplex PCR reads, TCRdb called clonotypes with MiXCR, one entry per CDR3 protein. This table has around 500,000 distinct CDR3 sequences, roughly 15% appearing once. Material: blood. These receptors were obtained from a woman between 25 and 40 years old with Graves' ophthalmopathy.

The rearrangement uses TRBV6-1 and TRBJ2-5; 11 bases agree with TRBD2. The CDR3 runs 14 residues. Germline V CDR1 and CDR2: MNHNS, SASEGT. With 7 bases clipped from V and 7 bases from J, the junction kept 8 bases outside the gene matches. CDR3 protein: CASTRLAGSGTQYF. CDR3 sequence (DNA): TGTGCCAGCACCCGACTAGCGGGATCAGGGACCCAGTACTTC.

The V and J genes are TRBV20-1 and TRBJ1-5; perhaps TRBD1 as D (6 bases). Between the trimmed V and J ends, which lost 4 bases and 5 bases, there was a span of 12 bases. Germline V gene lookup returns CDR1 DFQATT and CDR2 SNEGSKA (reference sequence). CDR3 length: 13 amino acids. This CDR3 reads CSATPGADQPQHF. CDR3 in DNA: TGCAGTGCTACCCCGGGGGCGGATCAGCCCCAGCATTTT.

The chain has TRBV20-1 and TRBJ2-7; the match to TRBD1 covers 8 bases. Trimming removed 6 bases from V and 5 bases from J; junction bases left unmatched: 6. This CDR3 comprises 12 residues. The germline CDR1 and CDR2 sequences are DFQATT and SNEGSKA (reference sequence). CDR3 in amino acids: CSARQGSNEQYF. CDR3 DNA sequence: TGCAGTGCCAGACAGGGGTCCAACGAGCAGTACTTC.

CDR3 DNA: TGTGCCAGCAGTTACCCGGCGGGAGGAGGGCTCGAGCAGTACTTC. The encoded protein is CASSYPAGGGLEQYF. The V gene is TRBV6-2 or TRBV6-3, the J gene TRBJ2-7; 8 positions match TRBD2. The CDR3 sequence is 15 residues long. From germline, CDR1 is MNHEY and CDR2 SVGEGT. The V and J ends lost 2 bases and 6 bases, in that order; junction bases with no gene match: 9.

This clonotype was detected many times. The genes are TRBV29-1 and TRBJ2-3; the match to TRBD2 covers 11 bases. Looked up from germline, CDR1 is SQVTM and CDR2 is ANQGSEA. CDR3 size: 15 residues. V was clipped by 7 bases and J by 0 bases; unmatched bases: 6. In nucleotides, the CDR3 is TGCAGCGCCGGGACTAGCGGCCTGAGCACAGATACGCAGTATTTT. Its translation is CSAGTSGLSTDTQYF.

This clonotype was counted at least ten times. The chain couples TRBV20-1 to TRBJ2-7; D might be TRBD2 (5 bases). Trimming took 1 base from V and 3 from J, leaving 13 bases between them. This CDR3 spans 14 amino acids. Looked up from germline, CDR1 is DFQATT and CDR2 is SNEGSKA (reference sequence). DNA for the CDR3: TGCAGTGCTAGAGGCGGGCGTGGTGTCTACGAGCAGTACTTC. It translates to CSARGGRGVYEQYF.

This clonotype showed up many times. V is TRBV7-2 and J is TRBJ2-1; D is ambiguous. Looked up from germline, CDR1 is SGHTA and CDR2 is FQGNSA. Trimming took 5 bases from V and 1 from J, leaving 15 bases between them. The CDR3 extends over 16 amino acids. The CDR3 is CASSDTRRSSYNEQFF. The CDR3 nucleotides read TGTGCCAGCAGCGACACGAGACGTAGTTCCTACAATGAGCAGTTCTTC.

This clonotype appeared many times. The V call is TRBV6-1, the J call TRBJ2-7; D possibly uses TRBD1 or TRBD2 (5 bases each). Trimming took off 7 bases at V and 7 bases at J, with 14 bases between the two ends. The germline CDR1 and CDR2 sequences are MNHNS and SASEGT. This CDR3 region has 12 residues. CDR3 residues: CASMRGAGEQYF. The CDR3 DNA is TGTGCCAGCATGAGGGGCGCAGGAGAGCAGTACTTC.

This clonotype turned up a few times. The chain joins TRBV19 to TRBJ2-2; the match to TRBD2 covers 10 bases. Per germline, CDR1 LNHDA and CDR2 SQIVND (reference sequence). The J segment lost 6 bases and the V segment lost 3 bases, leaving 4 bases of the junction unmatched. The CDR3 loop spans 15 amino acids. Here the CDR3 DNA reads TGTGCCAGTAGTATGAGCGGGGGGGGCCCCGGGGAGCTGTTTTTT. This codes for CASSMSGGGPGELFF.

This clonotype was counted ten times or more. The J gene is TRBJ2-1, the V gene TRBV4-2, with 11 bases matching TRBD2. The CDR3 totals 15 residues. Trimming at V came to 3 bases and at J to 6 bases, leaving 4 bases not matched to a gene. Looked up from germline, CDR1 is LGHNA and CDR2 is YNFKEQ. Here the CDR3 DNA reads TGTGCCAGCAGCCAGGAACTAGCGGGAGTCAATGAGCAGTTCTTC. It codes for CASSQELAGVNEQFF.

This clonotype occurred many times. V is TRBV30 and J is TRBJ2-1; 9 bases match TRBD2. V dropped 2 bases and J dropped 12; count of bases not matched to a gene: 5. The CDR3 spans 12 residues. In germline, CDR1 is GTSNPN, CDR2 SVGIG (reference sequence). The CDR3 is CAWSPSAGGQFF. The CDR3 DNA follows: TGTGCCTGGAGTCCATCAGCGGGAGGGCAGTTCTTC.

This clonotype showed up many times. The rearrangement uses TRBV14 and TRBJ2-1, with D unclear. The length of the CDR3 is 13 residues. Trimming removed 3 bases from V and 9 bases from J, with 12 bases in between. The germline V gene has CDR1 SGHDN and CDR2 FVKESK. This CDR3 is CASSHLSRIEQFF. CDR3 DNA: TGTGCCAGCAGCCACCTCTCACGTATTGAGCAGTTCTTC.

This clonotype came up many times. The chain is built from TRBV20-1 and TRBJ2-3; possible D gene TRBD1, 5 bases. Germline CDR1 DFQATT, CDR2 SNEGSKA (reference sequence). V was cut by 3 bases and J by 3 bases, with 13 bases left in between. The CDR3 spans 14 residues. CDR3 in DNA: TGCAGTGCTAGGCCCAGGGCTGGAACAGATACGCAGTATTTT. It codes for CSARPRAGTDTQYF.

In this sample, this clonotype turned up many times. The CDR3 nucleotides read TGTGCCAGCAGTTTGGCCGGGGGATTAAGGGGTGGCTACACCTTC. Residues: CASSLAGGLRGGYTF. The chain joins TRBV28 to TRBJ1-2, with D perhaps matching TRBD1 (5 bases). CDR3 length: 15 amino acids. The germline V gene encodes CDR1 MDHEN and CDR2 SYDVKM. Trimming took off 3 bases at V and 7 bases at J, with 18 bases between the two ends.

The gene calls are TRBV7-8 and TRBJ1-1, with D hard to call. Trimming cost V 3 bases and J 0 bases, with 11 bases left between them. This CDR3 region has 15 residues. Germline CDR1 SGHVS, CDR2 FQNEAQ. CDR3 in DNA: TGTGCCAGCAGCTTCAGACACACCTTGAACACTGAAGCTTTCTTT. Protein product: CASSFRHTLNTEAFF. Drawing the rest from reference TRBV7-8 and TRBJ1-1, the complete variable domain is GAGVSQSPRYKVAKRGQDVALRCDPISGHVSLFWYQQALGQGPEFLTYFQNEAQLDKSGLPSDRFFAERPEGSVSTLKIQRTQQEDSAVYLCASSFRHTLNTEAFFGQGTRLTVV.

On this clonotype: The junction differs from germline at one of its ends, possibly a read error. The chain is built from TRBV7-3 and TRBJ2-5; D remains unclear. In germline, CDR1 is SGHTA, CDR2 FQGTGA. The CDR3 has 12 amino acids. CDR3 sequence reads: CASSSGAETQHF. Written as DNA, the CDR3 is TGTGCCAGCAGCTCCGGCGCGGAGACCCAGCACTTC.